This T cell receptor (beta chain) was sequenced for a study of blood T cell repertoires in COVID-19. As for the study in general: Sites in the United States, Italy and Spain provided acute and convalescent COVID-19 samples. T cells, B-cell-depleted T cells, or PBMCs supplied cDNA or gDNA.

In germline, CDR1 is MDHEN, CDR2 SYDVKM. The CDR3 covers 14 residues. Trimming took 2 bases from V and 0 from J, leaving 7 bases between them. In the study's own analysis: Nucleated cell counts were estimated from reference gene primer amplification. The table came from immunoSEQ multiplex PCR; TCRdb's copy has only in-frame clones and leaves some out. That table gives V, J and clone size, and the DNA gave D and trimming. The sample lists roughly 250,000 clones; roughly 90% were seen once. This chain connects TRBV28 to TRBJ1-2, with D uncertain. Sequenced material: peripheral blood. The origin of this receptor is a woman in her 40s who had recovered from COVID-19. The CDR3 reads CASSLPGANYGYTF. The CDR3 DNA reads TGTGCCAGCAGTTTACCGGGAGCTAACTATGGCTACACCTTC.